This T cell receptor beta chain was sequenced for a study of control samples from healthy donors and cancer patients. The junction had 9 bases not matched to a gene; V was cut back by 0 bases and J by 5 bases. CDR1 and CDR2 (germline): MGHRA, YSYEKL. The CDR3 extends over 17 amino acids. Only in-frame clones appear in the TCRdb table, and some are missing; sequencing was by immunoSEQ multiplex PCR. This sample has some 150,000 clones, with more than 85% found just once. The sequence was collected from a man aged 25-45 years in good health. Material for sequencing was blood. This chain uses TRBV4-1 with TRBJ1-4, with 7 bases identical to TRBD1. The CDR3 bases are TGCGCCAGCAGCCAAGATATCTCAGGGGGGCCAAATGAAAAACTGTTTTTT. This sequence encodes CASSQDISGGPNEKLFF.